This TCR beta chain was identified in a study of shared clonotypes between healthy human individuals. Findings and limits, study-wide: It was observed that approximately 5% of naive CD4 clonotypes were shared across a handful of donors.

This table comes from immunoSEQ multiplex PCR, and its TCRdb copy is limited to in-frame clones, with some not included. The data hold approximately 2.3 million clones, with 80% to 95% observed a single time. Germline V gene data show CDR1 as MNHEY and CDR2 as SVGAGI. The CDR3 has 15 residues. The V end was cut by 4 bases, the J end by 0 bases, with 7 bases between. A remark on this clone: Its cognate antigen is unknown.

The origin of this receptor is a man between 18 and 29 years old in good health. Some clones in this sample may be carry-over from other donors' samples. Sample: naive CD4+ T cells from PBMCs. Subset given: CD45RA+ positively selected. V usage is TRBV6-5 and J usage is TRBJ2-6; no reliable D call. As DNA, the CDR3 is TGTGCCAGCAGTTCTATCGCCTCTGGGGCCAACGTCCTGACTTTC. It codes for CASSSIASGANVLTF.